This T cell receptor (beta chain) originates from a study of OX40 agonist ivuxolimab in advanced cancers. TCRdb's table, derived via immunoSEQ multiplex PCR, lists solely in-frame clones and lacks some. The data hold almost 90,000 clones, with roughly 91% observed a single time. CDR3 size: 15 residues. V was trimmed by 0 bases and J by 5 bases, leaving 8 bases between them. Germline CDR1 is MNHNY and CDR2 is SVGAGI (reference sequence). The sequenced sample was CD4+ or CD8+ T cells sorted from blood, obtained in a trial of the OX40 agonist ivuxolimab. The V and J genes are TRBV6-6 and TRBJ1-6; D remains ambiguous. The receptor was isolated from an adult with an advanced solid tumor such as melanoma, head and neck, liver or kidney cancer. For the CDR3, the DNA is TGTGCCAGCAGTTACTCAGGGCAAGATAATTCACCCCTCCACTTT. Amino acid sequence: CASSYSGQDNSPLHF.